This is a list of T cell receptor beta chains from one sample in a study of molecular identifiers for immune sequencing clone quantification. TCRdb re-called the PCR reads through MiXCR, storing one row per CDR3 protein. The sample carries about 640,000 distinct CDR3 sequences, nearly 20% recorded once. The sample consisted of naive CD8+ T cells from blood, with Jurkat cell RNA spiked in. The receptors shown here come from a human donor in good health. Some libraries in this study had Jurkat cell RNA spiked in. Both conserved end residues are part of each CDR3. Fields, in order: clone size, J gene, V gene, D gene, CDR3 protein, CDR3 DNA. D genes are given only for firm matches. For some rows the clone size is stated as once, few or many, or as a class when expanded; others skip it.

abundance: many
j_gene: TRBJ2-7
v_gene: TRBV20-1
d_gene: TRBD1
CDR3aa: CSAANGTGVFEQYF
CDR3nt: TGCAGTGCTGCCAACGGGACAGGGGTTTTCGAGCAGTACTTC

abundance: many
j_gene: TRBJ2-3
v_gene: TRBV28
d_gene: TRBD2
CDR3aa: CASSLSGTRYLEDTQYF
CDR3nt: TGTGCCAGCAGTTTGTCCGGGACTAGGTACTTAGAAGATACGCAGTATTTT

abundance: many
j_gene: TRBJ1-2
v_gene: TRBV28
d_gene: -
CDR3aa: CASSYHSSSLRGYTF
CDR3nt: TGTGCCAGCAGTTACCATAGTAGCTCTCTGCGGGGCTACACCTTC

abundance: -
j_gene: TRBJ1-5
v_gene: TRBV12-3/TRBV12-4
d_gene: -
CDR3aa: CASRDTYPSNQPQHF
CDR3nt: TGTGCCAGCAGGGACACCTATCCGAGCAATCAGCCCCAGCATTTT

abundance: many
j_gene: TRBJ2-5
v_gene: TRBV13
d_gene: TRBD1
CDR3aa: CASSLRGQHIQETQYF
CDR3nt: TGTGCCAGCAGCTTAAGGGGACAGCATATCCAAGAGACCCAGTACTTC

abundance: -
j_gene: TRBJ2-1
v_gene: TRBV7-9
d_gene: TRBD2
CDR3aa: CASSLGTSGPLEQFF
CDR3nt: TGTGCCAGCAGCTTAGGGACTAGCGGGCCCCTTGAGCAGTTCTTC

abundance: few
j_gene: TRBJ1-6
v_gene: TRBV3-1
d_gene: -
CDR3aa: CASSQPPIGARGNSPLHF
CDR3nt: TGTGCCAGCAGCCAACCTCCCATCGGGGCACGGGGAAATTCACCCCTCCACTTT

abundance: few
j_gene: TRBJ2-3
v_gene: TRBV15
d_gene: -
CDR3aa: CATSRVGEVLGTDTQYF
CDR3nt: TGTGCCACCAGCAGAGTTGGAGAGGTCTTGGGCACAGATACGCAGTATTTT

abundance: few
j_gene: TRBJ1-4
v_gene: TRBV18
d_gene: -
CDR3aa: CASSPQDERLFF
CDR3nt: TGTGCCAGCTCACCCCAAGATGAAAGACTGTTTTTT

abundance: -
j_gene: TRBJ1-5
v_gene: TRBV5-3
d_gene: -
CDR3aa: CASSSTLGVRPQHF
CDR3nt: TGTGCCAGCAGCTCGACGCTGGGTGTACGTCCCCAGCATTTT

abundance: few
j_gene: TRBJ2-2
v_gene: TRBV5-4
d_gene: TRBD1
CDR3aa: CASRWDREDTGELFF
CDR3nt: TGTGCCAGCAGGTGGGACAGGGAGGACACCGGGGAGCTGTTTTTT

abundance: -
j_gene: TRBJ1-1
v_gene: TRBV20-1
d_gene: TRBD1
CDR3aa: CSARDLEQGVTEAFF
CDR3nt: TGCAGTGCTAGAGATCTGGAACAGGGGGTCACTGAAGCTTTCTTT

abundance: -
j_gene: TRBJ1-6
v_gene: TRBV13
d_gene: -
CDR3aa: CASSLDRRDNSPLHF
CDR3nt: TGTGCCAGCAGCTTAGACAGAAGGGATAATTCACCCCTCCACTTT

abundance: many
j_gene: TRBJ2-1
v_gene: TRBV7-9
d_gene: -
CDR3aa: CASSRGTRAHEQFF
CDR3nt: TGTGCCAGCAGCAGGGGGACCCGGGCGCATGAGCAGTTCTTC

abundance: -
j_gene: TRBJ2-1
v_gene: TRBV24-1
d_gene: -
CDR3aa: CATSDWGPEGEQFF
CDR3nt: TGTGCCACCAGTGATTGGGGACCCGAAGGGGAGCAGTTCTTC

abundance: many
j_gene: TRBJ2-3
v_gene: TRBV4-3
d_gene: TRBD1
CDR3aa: CASSPDRDSTDTQYF
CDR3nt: TGCGCCAGCAGCCCCGACAGGGATAGCACAGATACGCAGTATTTT

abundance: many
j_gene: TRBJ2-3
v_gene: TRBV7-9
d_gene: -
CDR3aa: CASSPVFGSTDTQYF
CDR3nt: TGTGCCAGCAGCCCTGTTTTTGGCAGCACAGATACGCAGTATTTT

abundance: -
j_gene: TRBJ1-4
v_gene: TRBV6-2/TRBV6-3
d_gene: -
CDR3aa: CASSTLDRLDEKLFF
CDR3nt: TGTGCCAGCAGCACTCTAGACAGGTTGGATGAAAAACTGTTTTTT

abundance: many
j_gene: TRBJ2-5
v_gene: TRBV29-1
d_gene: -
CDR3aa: CSEETGLQETQYF
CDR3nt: TGCAGCGAGGAGACAGGACTGCAAGAGACCCAGTACTTC

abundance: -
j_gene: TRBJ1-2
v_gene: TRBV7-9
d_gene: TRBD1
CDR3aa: CASSPGTARAGHGYTF
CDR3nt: TGTGCCAGCAGCCCCGGGACAGCGCGGGCGGGTCATGGCTACACCTTC

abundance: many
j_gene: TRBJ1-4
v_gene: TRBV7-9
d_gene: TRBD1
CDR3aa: CASSPRDRATNEKLFF
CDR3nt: TGTGCCAGCAGCCCGAGGGACAGGGCCACTAATGAAAAACTGTTTTTT

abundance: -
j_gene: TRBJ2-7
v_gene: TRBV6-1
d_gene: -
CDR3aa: CAEGEGPTYEQYF
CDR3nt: TGTGCCGAGGGGGAGGGGCCAACCTACGAGCAGTACTTC

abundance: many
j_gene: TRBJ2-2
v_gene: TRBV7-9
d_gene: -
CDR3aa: CASSRWNGTSDTGELFF
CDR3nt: TGTGCCAGCAGCCGGTGGAACGGGACAAGCGACACCGGGGAGCTGTTTTTT